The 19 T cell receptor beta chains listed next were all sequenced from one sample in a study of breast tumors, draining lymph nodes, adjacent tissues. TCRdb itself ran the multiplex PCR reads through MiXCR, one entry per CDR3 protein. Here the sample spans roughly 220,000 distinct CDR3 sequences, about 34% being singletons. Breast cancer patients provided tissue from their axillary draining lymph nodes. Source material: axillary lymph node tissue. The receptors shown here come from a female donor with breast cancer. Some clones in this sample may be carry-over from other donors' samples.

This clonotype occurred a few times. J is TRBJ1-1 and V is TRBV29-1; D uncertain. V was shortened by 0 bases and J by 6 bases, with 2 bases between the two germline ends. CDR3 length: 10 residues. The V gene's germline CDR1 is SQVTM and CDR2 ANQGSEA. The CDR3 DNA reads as TGCAGCGTTGAAGATCCTGAAGCTTTCTTT. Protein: CSVEDPEAFF.

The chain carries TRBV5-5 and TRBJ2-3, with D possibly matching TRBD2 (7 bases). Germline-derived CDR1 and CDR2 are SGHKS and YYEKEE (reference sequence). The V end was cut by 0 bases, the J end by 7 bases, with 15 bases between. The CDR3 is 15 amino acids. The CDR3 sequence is CASSLAPGGRNTQYF. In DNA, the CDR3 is TGTGCCAGCAGCTTGGCCCCCGGGGGGCGAAATACGCAGTATTTT.

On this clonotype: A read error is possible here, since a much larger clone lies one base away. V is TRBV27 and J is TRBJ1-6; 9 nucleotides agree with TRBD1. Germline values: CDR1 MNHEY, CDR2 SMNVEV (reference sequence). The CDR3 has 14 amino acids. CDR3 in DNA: TGTGCCGGCAGTCCAGACAGGGGGAATTCACCCCTCCACTTT. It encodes CAGSPDRGNSPLHF.

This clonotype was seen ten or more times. The CDR3 loop reads CASSLPGSQETQYF. The CDR3 DNA is TGTGCCAGCAGCTTGCCGGGGAGCCAAGAGACCCAGTACTTC. The rearrangement uses TRBV5-6 and TRBJ2-5, with D perhaps matching TRBD2 (5 bases). V lost 1 base to trimming and J lost 1 base, with 8 bases between them. The CDR3 consists of 14 residues. Germline loops: CDR1 SGHDT, CDR2 YYEEEE.

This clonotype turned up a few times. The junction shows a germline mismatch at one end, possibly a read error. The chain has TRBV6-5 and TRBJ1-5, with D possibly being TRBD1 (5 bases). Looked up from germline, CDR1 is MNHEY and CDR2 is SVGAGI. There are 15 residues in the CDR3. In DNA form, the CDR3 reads TGTGCCAGCAGTCACTCAGGGCCGCCGAGTCAGCCCCAGCATTTT. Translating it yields CASSHSGPPSQPQHF.

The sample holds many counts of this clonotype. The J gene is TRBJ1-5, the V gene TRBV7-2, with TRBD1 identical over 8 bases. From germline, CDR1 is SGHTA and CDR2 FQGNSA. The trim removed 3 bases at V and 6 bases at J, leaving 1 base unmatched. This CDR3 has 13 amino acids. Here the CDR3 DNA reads TGTGCCAGCAGCTTGGACAGGGTTCAGCCCCAGCATTTT. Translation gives CASSLDRVQPQHF.

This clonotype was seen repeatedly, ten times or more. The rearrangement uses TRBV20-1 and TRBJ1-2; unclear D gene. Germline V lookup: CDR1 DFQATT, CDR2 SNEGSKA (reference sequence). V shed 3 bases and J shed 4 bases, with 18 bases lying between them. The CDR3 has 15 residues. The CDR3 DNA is TGCAGTGCTAGCCCTAGTGGGTGGGAATCCTATGGCTACACCTTC. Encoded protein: CSASPSGWESYGYTF.

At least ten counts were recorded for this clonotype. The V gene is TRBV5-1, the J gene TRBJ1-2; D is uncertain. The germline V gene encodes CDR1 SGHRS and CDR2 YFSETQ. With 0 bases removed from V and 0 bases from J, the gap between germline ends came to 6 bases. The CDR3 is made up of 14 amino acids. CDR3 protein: CASSLAQTNYGYTF. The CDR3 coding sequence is TGCGCCAGCAGCTTGGCCCAGACTAACTATGGCTACACCTTC. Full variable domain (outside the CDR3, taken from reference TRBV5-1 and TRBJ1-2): KAGVTQTPRYLIKTRGQQVTLSCSPISGHRSVSWYQQTPGQGLQFLFEYFSETQRNKGNFPGRFSGRQFSNSRSEMNVSTLELGDSALYLCASSLAQTNYGYTFGSGTRLTVV.

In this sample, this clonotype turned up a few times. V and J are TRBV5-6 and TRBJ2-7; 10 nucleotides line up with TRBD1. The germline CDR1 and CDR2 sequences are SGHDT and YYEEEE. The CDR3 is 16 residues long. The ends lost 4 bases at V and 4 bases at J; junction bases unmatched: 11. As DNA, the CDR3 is TGTGCCAGCAGCCCTGGTGGCCGGGACAGGGGTTACGAGCAGTACTTC. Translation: CASSPGGRDRGYEQYF.

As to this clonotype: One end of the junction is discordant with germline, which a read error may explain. CDR3 sequence: CASSQGGGSTDTQSF. The CDR3 coding sequence is TGTGCCAGCAGCCAAGGTGGAGGTAGCACAGATACGCAGTCTTTT. This rearrangement joins TRBV7-6 to TRBJ2-3; possibly TRBD2 for D (5 bases). Germline V lookup: CDR1 SGHVS, CDR2 FNYEAQ. This CDR3 is built from 15 residues.

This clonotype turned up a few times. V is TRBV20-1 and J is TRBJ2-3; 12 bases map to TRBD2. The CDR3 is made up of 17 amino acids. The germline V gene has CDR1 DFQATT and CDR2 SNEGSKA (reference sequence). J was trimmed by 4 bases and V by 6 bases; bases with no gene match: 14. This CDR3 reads CSAGGGLAGGPADTQYF. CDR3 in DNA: TGCAGTGCCGGGGGGGGTCTAGCGGGGGGGCCTGCAGATACGCAGTATTTT.

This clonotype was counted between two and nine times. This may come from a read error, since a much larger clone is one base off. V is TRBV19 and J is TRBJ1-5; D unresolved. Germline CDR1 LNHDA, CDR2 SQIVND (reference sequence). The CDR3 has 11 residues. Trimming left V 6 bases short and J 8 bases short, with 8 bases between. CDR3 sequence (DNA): TGTGCCAGTAGCCACAGTGAGCCCCAGCATTTT. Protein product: CASSHSEPQHF.

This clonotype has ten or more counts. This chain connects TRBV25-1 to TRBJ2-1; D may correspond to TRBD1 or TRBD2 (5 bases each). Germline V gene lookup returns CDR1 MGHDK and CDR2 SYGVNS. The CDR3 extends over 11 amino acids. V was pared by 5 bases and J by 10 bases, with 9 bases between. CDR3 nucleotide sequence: TGTGCCAGCAGTATTGGGGACGAGCAGTTCTTC. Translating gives CASSIGDEQFF.

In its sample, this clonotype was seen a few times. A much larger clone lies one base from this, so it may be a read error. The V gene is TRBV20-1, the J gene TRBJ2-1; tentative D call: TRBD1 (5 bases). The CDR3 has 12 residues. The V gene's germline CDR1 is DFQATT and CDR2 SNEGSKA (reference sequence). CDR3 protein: CSARDQGHEPFF. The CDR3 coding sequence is TGCAGTGCTAGAGACCAGGGCCATGAGCCGTTCTTC.

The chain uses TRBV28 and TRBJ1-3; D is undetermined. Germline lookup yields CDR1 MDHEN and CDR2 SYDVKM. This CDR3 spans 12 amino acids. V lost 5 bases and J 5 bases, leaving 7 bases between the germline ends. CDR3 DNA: TGTGCCAGCAGTCGGACGAGAAACACCATATATTTT. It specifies CASSRTRNTIYF.

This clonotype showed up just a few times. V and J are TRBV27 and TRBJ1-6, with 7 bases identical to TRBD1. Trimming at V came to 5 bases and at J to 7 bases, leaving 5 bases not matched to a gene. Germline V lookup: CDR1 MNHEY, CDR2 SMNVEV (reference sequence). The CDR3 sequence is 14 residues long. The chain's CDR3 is CASSTRGSNSPLHF. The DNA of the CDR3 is TGTGCCAGCAGTACCAGGGGGAGCAATTCACCCCTCCACTTT.

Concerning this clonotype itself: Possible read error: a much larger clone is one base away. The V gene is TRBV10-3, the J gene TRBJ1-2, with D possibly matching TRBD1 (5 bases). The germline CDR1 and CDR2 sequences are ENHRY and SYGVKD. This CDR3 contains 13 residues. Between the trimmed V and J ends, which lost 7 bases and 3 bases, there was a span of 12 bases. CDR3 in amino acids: CAINGGPHYGYTF. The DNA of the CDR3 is TGTGCCATCAACGGGGGTCCCCACTATGGCTACACCTTC.

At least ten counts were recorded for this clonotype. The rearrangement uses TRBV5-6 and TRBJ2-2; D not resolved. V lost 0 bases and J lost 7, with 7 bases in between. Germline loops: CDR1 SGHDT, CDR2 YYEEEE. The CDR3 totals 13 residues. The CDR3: CASSLANVGELFF. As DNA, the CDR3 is TGTGCCAGCAGCTTGGCGAATGTCGGGGAGCTGTTTTTT.

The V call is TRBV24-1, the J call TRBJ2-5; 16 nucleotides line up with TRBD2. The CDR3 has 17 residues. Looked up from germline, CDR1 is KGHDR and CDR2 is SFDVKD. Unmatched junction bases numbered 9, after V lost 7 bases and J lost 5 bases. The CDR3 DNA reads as TGTGCCACCAGGGGGACAGGGACTAGCGGGGGGGCGGAGACCCAGTACTTC. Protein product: CATRGTGTSGGAETQYF.